This T cell receptor beta chain comes out of a study of T cells in Graves' hyperthyroidism and ophthalmopathy. The sample holds many counts of this clonotype. Its specificity is unknown. TCR beta CDR3 regions were amplified from RNA transcripts. Researchers ran a first-round RT-PCR on the TCR CDR3 using the HTBI primer set. TCRdb redid the calling of the multiplex PCR reads with MiXCR, one entry per CDR3 protein. The sample contains some 770,000 distinct CDR3 sequences, roughly 17% of which appear only once. Over 18 months, lack of ophthalmopathy progression marked Graves' hyperthyroidism as stable. The study left out patients who had uncontrolled infection, other autoimmune disease, pregnancy or lactation. The germline V and J ends were trimmed by 0 bases and 2 bases, with 7 bases remaining between them. CDR1 and CDR2 from the germline V gene are SGHNT and YENEEA. This CDR3 has 14 residues. Findings of the study overall: Clonotypes that were expanded in thyroid above 0.001 mostly appeared in blood too. A model of 13 V-J pairs discriminated ophthalmopathy from stable hyperthyroidism.

Sequencing input: blood. This TCR was recovered from a man aged 18 to 29 with Graves' hyperthyroidism. The chain combines TRBV11-3 with TRBJ1-2; D call uncertain. The DNA for the CDR3 is TGTGCCAGCAGCTTAGAGGGCACCAACTATGGCTACACCTTC. Protein product: CASSLEGTNYGYTF.